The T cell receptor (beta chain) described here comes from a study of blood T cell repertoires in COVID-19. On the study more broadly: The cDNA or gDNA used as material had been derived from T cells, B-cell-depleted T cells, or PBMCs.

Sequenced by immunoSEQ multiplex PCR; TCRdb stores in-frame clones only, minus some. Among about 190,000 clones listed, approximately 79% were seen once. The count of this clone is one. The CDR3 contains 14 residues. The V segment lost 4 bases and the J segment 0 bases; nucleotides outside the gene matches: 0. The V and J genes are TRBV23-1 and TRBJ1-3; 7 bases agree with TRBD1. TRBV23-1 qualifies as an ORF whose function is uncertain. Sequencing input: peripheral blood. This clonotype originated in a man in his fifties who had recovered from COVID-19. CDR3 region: CASSPGGSGNTIYF. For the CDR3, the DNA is TGCGCCAGCAGTCCAGGGGGCTCTGGAAACACCATATATTTT.